These T cell receptor beta chains were read from a single sample in a study of shared clonotypes between healthy human individuals. Method: immunoSEQ multiplex PCR; TCRdb's copy keeps in-frame clones and lacks some. The sample contains approximately 2.1 million clones, approximately 93% of which appear only once. The material sequenced was naive CD4+ T cells from PBMCs. These receptors originate from a man between 18 and 35 years old in good health. Some clones in this sample may be carry-over from other donors' samples. The CDR3 runs from the conserved cysteine through the conserved F or W. D genes are given only for firm matches. Only some rows state a clone size, as once, few, many or a class for expanded clones.

J | D | V | size | DNA | CDR3
TRBJ1-1 | - | TRBV6-5 | few | TGTGCCAGCATTCCGGGATATGGGACTGAAGCTTTCTTT | CASIPGYGTEAFF
TRBJ1-5 | - | TRBV6-1 | few | TGTGCCAGCAGTGGGGGGCCTCAGCCCCAGCATTTT | CASSGGPQPQHF
TRBJ1-2 | TRBD1 | TRBV18 | - | TGTGCCAGCTCACCGGACAGGGGGAATGGCTACACCTTC | CASSPDRGNGYTF
TRBJ1-2 | - | TRBV19 | once | TGTGCCAGTAGTATATCAGGGTCGGCTGGCTACACCTTC | CASSISGSAGYTF
TRBJ2-2 | - | TRBV4-1 | - | TGCGCCAGCAGCCAAGTCCAGCCCGGGGAGCTGTTTTTT | CASSQVQPGELFF
TRBJ1-3 | - | TRBV30 | - | TGTGCCTGGAGCACGGGATTCTCTGGAAACACCATATATTTT | CAWSTGFSGNTIYF
TRBJ1-5 | - | TRBV27 | once | TGTGCCAGCAGTTTAGGTCTCAATCAGCCCCAGCATTTT | CASSLGLNQPQHF
TRBJ2-7 | - | TRBV4-1 | - | TGCGCCAGCAGCCATGAGGTAGCGCCCTACTACGAGCAGTACTTC | CASSHEVAPYYEQYF
TRBJ2-7 | TRBD1 | TRBV11-1 | - | TGTGCCAGCAGCCGAAGGACAGGGTTGGGGTACGAGCAGTACTTC | CASSRRTGLGYEQYF
TRBJ2-2 | TRBD1 | TRBV6-5 | - | TGTGCCAGCAGCCGACAGGGCCCCGGGGAGCTGTTTTTT | CASSRQGPGELFF
TRBJ2-2 | - | TRBV4-1 | - | TGCGCCAGCAGCCAAGTAGGTCTCGACAGGAAGCCCGGGGAGCTGTTTTTT | CASSQVGLDRKPGELFF
TRBJ2-2 | TRBD2 | TRBV5-8 | - | TGTGCCAGCAGCTCCGGGACTAGCGGGAGTATCACCGGGGAGCTGTTTTTT | CASSSGTSGSITGELFF
TRBJ2-7 | - | TRBV7-9 | once | TGTGCCAGCAGCTTGGCAGGGCCCTACGAGCAGTACTTC | CASSLAGPYEQYF
TRBJ2-3 | - | TRBV6-5 | - | TGTGCCAGCAGTTACCTACGGGGGCCTTCTCCAGATACGCAGTATTTT | CASSYLRGPSPDTQYF
TRBJ2-7 | TRBD2 | TRBV9 | once | TGTGCCAGCAGCGTAGGAGCGGGAGGGCTCTACGAGCAGTACTTC | CASSVGAGGLYEQYF
TRBJ2-5 | - | TRBV28 | - | TGTGCCAGCAGTTTCACCCCCTTAGTCGGAAAAGGGGAGACCCAGTACTTC | CASSFTPLVGKGETQYF
TRBJ2-5 | - | TRBV28 | - | TGTGCCAGCAGTTTAGTCTTACGGACTCAAGAGACCCAGTACTTC | CASSLVLRTQETQYF
TRBJ2-5 | - | TRBV2 | - | TGTGCCAGCAGTGAAGTGGGCATCGTGTGGGAGACCCAGTACTTC | CASSEVGIVWETQYF
TRBJ1-2 | TRBD1 | TRBV19 | once | TGTGCCAGTAGTATACCGGGACAGTTCTATGGCTACACCTTC | CASSIPGQFYGYTF
TRBJ1-5 | TRBD1 | TRBV15 | - | TGTGCCACCAGCAGAGCGACAGGGAGGCAGCCCCAGCATTTT | CATSRATGRQPQHF
TRBJ2-5 | TRBD2 | TRBV6-6 | - | TGTGCCAGCCGTACTAGCGGCCAAGAGACCCAGTACTTC | CASRTSGQETQYF
TRBJ2-1 | TRBD2 | TRBV2 | - | TGTGCCAGCAGTTTTAGCGGGGTCCCCTCCTACAATGAGCAGTTCTTC | CASSFSGVPSYNEQFF
TRBJ1-1 | - | TRBV6-1 | - | TGTGCCAGCAAGGACCGGGACATACGCACTGAAGCTTTCTTT | CASKDRDIRTEAFF
TRBJ2-3 | - | TRBV29-1 | - | TGCAGCGTCAAAGGGGGACTCACAGATACGCAGTATTTT | CSVKGGLTDTQYF
TRBJ1-4 | TRBD1 | TRBV5-1 | once | TGCGCCAGCAGACGAATAGGAGGGGGCGATGATGAAAAACTGTTTTTT | CASRRIGGGDDEKLFF
TRBJ2-4 | TRBD1 | TRBV28 | - | TGTGCCAGCAGTACCAGGGGGACAGGACAGGCCAAAAACATTCAGTACTTC | CASSTRGTGQAKNIQYF
TRBJ2-2 | TRBD1 | TRBV28 | - | TGTGCCAGCAGTGAACAGGGGGCACAAAACACCGGGGAGCTGTTTTTT | CASSEQGAQNTGELFF
TRBJ2-7 | - | TRBV5-8 | - | TGTGCCAGCAGCTTGGGAACAGGGCCTCTCGAGCAGTACTTC | CASSLGTGPLEQYF
TRBJ2-7 | - | TRBV6-5 | - | TGTGCCAGCAGTTACAAGTACCAGCGGTCCTACGAGCAGTACTTC | CASSYKYQRSYEQYF